This T cell receptor (beta chain) was captured by sequencing in a study of blood T cell repertoires in COVID-19. About the research overall: Samples representing acute and convalescent COVID-19 were sourced from the United States, Italy and Spain. The cDNA or gDNA used as material had been derived from T cells, B-cell-depleted T cells, or PBMCs.

V lost 7 bases and J lost 4, with 20 bases in between. The CDR3 is 16 amino acids. Looked up from germline, CDR1 is LNHDA and CDR2 is SQIVND (reference sequence). This clone was counted a single time. Data came from immunoSEQ multiplex PCR; TCRdb stores just in-frame clones and leaves some out. The table lists under 200,000 clones, 80% to 85% of them singletons. The chain carries TRBV19 and TRBJ2-1; a weak D match, TRBD2 (6 bases). What was sequenced was peripheral blood. The source of this sequence is a human donor with acute or convalescent COVID-19. The donor label of this sample is uncertain. CDR3 sequence (DNA): TGTGCCAGTACCCCACAGGCGGGAAGCTCTTACAATGAGCAGTTCTTC. Translation: CASTPQAGSSYNEQFF.